These T cell receptor beta chains were read from a single sample in a study of identical twins' blood T cells. In TCRdb, the 5' RACE reads were re-called with MiXCR into one record per CDR3 protein. The table records about 370,000 distinct CDR3 sequences, 28% of them present only once. The material sequenced was PBMCs. The receptors stem from a woman aged 18 to 55 in good health. Each CDR3 is given with its conserved first and last residue. D genes are given only for firm matches. Some rows have no size entry. The others give once, few or many, or a class for an expanded clone.

DNA: TGCAGTGCTATGACAGGGGCCGGGACAGATACGCAGTATTTT
CDR3: CSAMTGAGTDTQYF
D: TRBD1
size: NA
V: TRBV20-1
J: TRBJ2-3

DNA: TGTGCCAGCAGTGACGGGACAGGGGGCGCAGATACGCAGTATTTT
CDR3: CASSDGTGGADTQYF
D: TRBD1
size: many
V: TRBV6-4
J: TRBJ2-3

DNA: TGTGCCAGCAGTAGGACCGGACTTGCGGAGACCCAGTACTTC
CDR3: CASSRTGLAETQYF
D: NA
size: once
V: TRBV6-6
J: TRBJ2-5

DNA: TGTGCCAGCACCACTAGCGCGGGAAGGGAGCAGTACTTC
CDR3: CASTTSAGREQYF
D: TRBD2
size: NA
V: TRBV3-1
J: TRBJ2-7

DNA: TGCAGCGTCCGAACGAGGGCTAGCTCCTACAATGAGCAGTTCTTC
CDR3: CSVRTRASSYNEQFF
D: NA
size: few
V: TRBV29-1
J: TRBJ2-1

DNA: TGTGCCAGCAGTTTAGGGCCGCGTTCACCCCTCCACTTT
CDR3: CASSLGPRSPLHF
D: NA
size: few
V: TRBV12-3/TRBV12-4
J: TRBJ1-6

DNA: TGTGCCAGCAGCCGCAGGGTTACTACAGATACGCAGTATTTT
CDR3: CASSRRVTTDTQYF
D: NA
size: few
V: TRBV3-1
J: TRBJ2-3

DNA: TGTGCCAGCGAGGACAGGACCCCCTGCGAGCAGTACTTC
CDR3: CASEDRTPCEQYF
D: NA
size: NA
V: TRBV21-1
J: TRBJ2-7

DNA: TGTGCCAGCAGTTTCCGCGGACTCACGAACACTGAAGCTTTCTTT
CDR3: CASSFRGLTNTEAFF
D: NA
size: few
V: TRBV27
J: TRBJ1-1

DNA: TGTGCCAGCAGTACGAGAACCGGGGAGCTGTTTTTT
CDR3: CASSTRTGELFF
D: NA
size: NA
V: TRBV6-2/TRBV6-3
J: TRBJ2-2

DNA: TGCGCCAGCAGTCTTATCGCTCGCGGGACCGCCTATAATTCACCCCTCCACTTT
CDR3: CASSLIARGTAYNSPLHF
D: NA
size: NA
V: TRBV5-1
J: TRBJ1-6

DNA: TGTGCCAGCAGCTTAATCACTCCCGCCTATGGCTACACCTTC
CDR3: CASSLITPAYGYTF
D: NA
size: few
V: TRBV11-2
J: TRBJ1-2

DNA: TGCAGTGCTTTTAATCCGGGCCGATCTGCGAACACTGAAGCTTTCTTT
CDR3: CSAFNPGRSANTEAFF
D: NA
size: many
V: TRBV20-1
J: TRBJ1-1

DNA: TGTGCCATCAGTCGGGGGGGTAACACCGGGGAGCTGTTTTTT
CDR3: CAISRGGNTGELFF
D: TRBD2
size: few
V: TRBV10-3
J: TRBJ2-2

DNA: TGCGCCAGCAGCTTAGGAACCAACACAGATACGCAGTATTTT
CDR3: CASSLGTNTDTQYF
D: NA
size: few
V: TRBV5-1
J: TRBJ2-3

DNA: TGTGCCTGCAGCTCACCAAGGGGGAACACTGAAGCTTTCTTT
CDR3: CACSSPRGNTEAFF
D: NA
size: NA
V: TRBV3-1
J: TRBJ1-1

DNA: TGTGCCAGCAGTCAGACTAGCGGGAGCCGAGATACGCAGTATTTT
CDR3: CASSQTSGSRDTQYF
D: TRBD2
size: many
V: TRBV6-4
J: TRBJ2-3

DNA: TGTGCCAGCAGCTTAGAACAACTTAATTCACCCCTCCACTTT
CDR3: CASSLEQLNSPLHF
D: NA
size: NA
V: TRBV7-9
J: TRBJ1-6

DNA: TGCAGCGTTGCGTACAGGGGGCGGGTGGACACTGAAGCTTTCTTT
CDR3: CSVAYRGRVDTEAFF
D: TRBD1
size: many
V: TRBV29-1
J: TRBJ1-1

DNA: TGTGCCAGCAGCTCAACCGGGACTCGTGGCGGGGGCGACACCTTC
CDR3: CASSSTGTRGGGDTF
D: NA
size: NA
V: TRBV11-3
J: TRBJ1-2

DNA: TGTGCCAGCAGTTTTGTGCCCGGACCTTACACTGAAGCTTTCTTT
CDR3: CASSFVPGPYTEAFF
D: NA
size: few
V: TRBV6-5
J: TRBJ1-1

DNA: TGCGCCAGCAGCTCCTCGACGACTATGGAAAACAAAAACATTCAGTACTTC
CDR3: CASSSSTTMENKNIQYF
D: NA
size: few
V: TRBV5-1
J: TRBJ2-4

DNA: TGTGCCAGCAGCATAGCGGGCAGCATGAACACTGAAGCTTTCTTT
CDR3: CASSIAGSMNTEAFF
D: NA
size: NA
V: TRBV9
J: TRBJ1-1

DNA: TGTGCCAGCAGCTTATTCGGGTCTATCTACAATGAGCAGTTCTTC
CDR3: CASSLFGSIYNEQFF
D: NA
size: few
V: TRBV7-8
J: TRBJ2-1

DNA: TGTGCCAGCACGGCAGGGCTCTACTATGGCTACACCTTC
CDR3: CASTAGLYYGYTF
D: NA
size: NA
V: TRBV12-3/TRBV12-4
J: TRBJ1-2

DNA: TGCGCCAGCAGCCAACGAGCGGGAGATACGCAGTATTTT
CDR3: CASSQRAGDTQYF
D: NA
size: NA
V: TRBV4-3
J: TRBJ2-3

DNA: TGTGCCAGCAGTCCTTGGACAGGGGGCTATGGCTACACCTTC
CDR3: CASSPWTGGYGYTF
D: TRBD1
size: NA
V: TRBV12-3/TRBV12-4
J: TRBJ1-2

DNA: TGCGCCAGCAGCCACATTAATTCACCCCTCCACTTT
CDR3: CASSHINSPLHF
D: NA
size: few
V: TRBV4-1
J: TRBJ1-6

DNA: TGTGCCAGCAGCTTAGAGCAAGGCTACACCTTC
CDR3: CASSLEQGYTF
D: NA
size: few
V: TRBV7-2
J: TRBJ1-2

DNA: TGCGCCAGCAGCCCCGGGGGGATCTACAATGAGCAGTTCTTC
CDR3: CASSPGGIYNEQFF
D: TRBD2
size: NA
V: TRBV5-1
J: TRBJ2-1

DNA: TGTGCCAGCAGACTAGCAGATACGCAGTATTTT
CDR3: CASRLADTQYF
D: NA
size: NA
V: TRBV3-1
J: TRBJ2-3

DNA: TGTGCCAGCAGCTATTATGGGGATATGGGTACGACAGGGAGAATTGCTGAAGCTTTCTTT
CDR3: CASSYYGDMGTTGRIAEAFF
D: TRBD1
size: few
V: TRBV7-9
J: TRBJ1-1

DNA: TGCAGTGCTAGACCCCGGGCCCAGGGTGAGCAGTTCTTC
CDR3: CSARPRAQGEQFF
D: NA
size: NA
V: TRBV20-1
J: TRBJ2-1

DNA: TGTGCCAGCCCGTCAGAGTCCAACAATGAGCATTTCTTC
CDR3: CASPSESNNEHFF
D: NA
size: NA
V: TRBV2
J: TRBJ2-1

DNA: TGTGCCAGCAGCCTCGGGGATGGCCCTTACAATGAGCAGTTCTTC
CDR3: CASSLGDGPYNEQFF
D: NA
size: NA
V: TRBV5-5
J: TRBJ2-1

DNA: TGTGCCAGCAGCCGAGGGGGGTTTGGAAATCAGCCCCAGCATTTT
CDR3: CASSRGGFGNQPQHF
D: NA
size: NA
V: TRBV6-6
J: TRBJ1-5

DNA: TGTGCCAGCAGCCCTTTAGCGGGGGCCTCAGCCAAAAACATTCAGTACTTC
CDR3: CASSPLAGASAKNIQYF
D: TRBD2
size: few
V: TRBV14
J: TRBJ2-4

DNA: TGCAGTGCCTATGACATAGGAGCTAACTATGGCTACACCTTC
CDR3: CSAYDIGANYGYTF
D: NA
size: once
V: TRBV20-1
J: TRBJ1-2

DNA: TGTGCCAGCAGAACAGGGGGCACCTACAATGAGCAGTTCTTC
CDR3: CASRTGGTYNEQFF
D: TRBD1
size: NA
V: TRBV12-3/TRBV12-4
J: TRBJ2-1